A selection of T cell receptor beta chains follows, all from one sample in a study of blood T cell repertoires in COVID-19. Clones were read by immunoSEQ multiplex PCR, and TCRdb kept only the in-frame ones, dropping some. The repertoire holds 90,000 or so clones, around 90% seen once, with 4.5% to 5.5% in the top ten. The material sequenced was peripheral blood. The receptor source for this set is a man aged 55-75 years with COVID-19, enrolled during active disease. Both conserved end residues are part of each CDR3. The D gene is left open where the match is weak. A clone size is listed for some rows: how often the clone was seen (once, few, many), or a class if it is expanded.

CASSPRQGTSYEQYF TGCGCCAGCAGCCCCCGGCAGGGAACCTCCTACGAGCAGTACTTC TRBJ2-7 . . TRBV5-1
CASSRDYAYEQYF TGTGCCAGCAGCCGGGACTACGCCTACGAGCAGTACTTC TRBJ2-7 . TRBD2 TRBV3-1/TRBV3-2
CSVAGQGMTGANVLTF TGCAGCGTTGCGGGACAGGGAATGACTGGGGCCAACGTCCTGACTTTC TRBJ2-6 . TRBD1 TRBV29-1
CASRQGSSGTSTDTQYF TGTGCCAGTAGACAGGGATCCAGCGGGACCAGCACAGATACGCAGTATTTT TRBJ2-3 once . TRBV19
CASSVGQGFRELFF TGTGCCAGCAGTGTAGGACAGGGGTTCCGGGAGCTGTTTTTT TRBJ2-2 few TRBD1 TRBV2
CASSPRNYSNQPQHF TGTGCCAGCAGCCCCAGAAACTATAGCAATCAGCCCCAGCATTTT TRBJ1-5 . . TRBV7-3
CAWRDRGSNSPLHF TGTGCCTGGAGGGACAGAGGGAGTAATTCACCCCTCCACTTT TRBJ1-6 . . TRBV30
CASRRQGDEETQYF TGTGCCAGTAGGAGACAGGGGGACGAAGAGACCCAGTACTTC TRBJ2-5 . TRBD1 TRBV19
CASSQDSPSGSSYNEQFF TGCGCCAGCAGCCAAGATTCCCCTAGCGGGAGTTCCTACAATGAGCAGTTCTTC TRBJ2-1 once TRBD2 TRBV4-3
CATQGAWNEQFF TGTGCCACCCAGGGGGCCTGGAATGAGCAGTTCTTC TRBJ2-1 . TRBD1 TRBV24-1
CASSLTSGRGEQFF TGTGCCAGCAGCTTGACTAGCGGGAGGGGTGAGCAGTTCTTC TRBJ2-1 . TRBD2 TRBV11-2
CASSVGWGANEKLFF TGTGCCAGCAGCGTAGGATGGGGAGCTAATGAAAAACTGTTTTTT TRBJ1-4 . . TRBV9
CASSPDNRKEQYF TGTGCCAGCTCACCAGACAACAGAAAGGAGCAGTACTTC TRBJ2-7 . . TRBV18
CATSRDHGQYNQPQHF TGTGCCACCAGCAGAGACCACGGACAGTACAATCAGCCCCAGCATTTT TRBJ1-5 once . TRBV15
CAISESGDTYGYTF TGTGCCATCAGTGAGTCGGGGGACACCTATGGCTACACCTTC TRBJ1-2 once . TRBV10-3
CASSVAWRAEGGYTF TGTGCCAGCAGCGTAGCTTGGCGGGCTGAGGGAGGCTACACCTTC TRBJ1-2 . . TRBV9
CASSLDQGAVNEQFF TGTGCCAGCAGCTTGGATCAGGGGGCTGTTAATGAGCAGTTCTTC TRBJ2-1 . TRBD1 TRBV5-4
CASSVYRAGRHNEQFF TGTGCCAGCAGCGTATATAGAGCGGGGAGGCACAATGAGCAGTTCTTC TRBJ2-1 . TRBD2 TRBV9
CASSVDSLLNTEAFF TGTGCCAGCTCGGTCGACAGTCTTCTAAACACTGAAGCTTTCTTT TRBJ1-1 . . TRBV18
CAGRGDRENEQFF TGTGCCGGGAGAGGGGACAGGGAGAATGAGCAGTTCTTC TRBJ2-1 . TRBD1 TRBV7-9
CASSPNTNTEAFF TGTGCCAGCAGCCCAAACACGAACACTGAAGCTTTCTTT TRBJ1-1 . . TRBV7-8
CASSPWDRYGYTF TGTGCCAGCAGTCCGTGGGACAGATATGGCTACACCTTC TRBJ1-2 . TRBD1 TRBV6-5
CASSLLLAGNTDTQYF TGCGCCAGCAGCTTGCTCCTAGCGGGGAACACAGATACGCAGTATTTT TRBJ2-3 . TRBD2 TRBV5-1
CASSPAVPTGGYTF TGTGCCAGCAGCCCCGCCGTCCCAACAGGGGGCTACACCTTC TRBJ1-2 . . TRBV9
CASSLSRGRETQYF TGTGCCAGCAGTTTATCCAGGGGACGAGAGACCCAGTACTTC TRBJ2-5 . . TRBV27
CASGLHPGTRVADTQYF TGTGCTAGTGGTTTGCACCCTGGGACTCGGGTGGCAGATACGCAGTATTTT TRBJ2-3 . . TRBV12-5
CASSVGGGSLYEQYF TGTGCCAGCAGCGTAGGAGGCGGGAGCCTCTACGAGCAGTACTTC TRBJ2-7 once TRBD2 TRBV9
CASSLTPGTEAFF TGTGCCAGCAGCCTGACTCCGGGTACTGAAGCTTTCTTT TRBJ1-1 . . TRBV5-5
CAWSAFGGQPQHF TGTGCCTGGAGTGCCTTCGGGGGGCAGCCCCAGCATTTT TRBJ1-5 . . TRBV30
CASSILAANTEAFF TGTGCCAGTAGTATATTGGCCGCGAACACTGAAGCTTTCTTT TRBJ1-1 . . TRBV19
CASSSSTGRGTEAFF TGTGCCAGTAGTTCCAGCACAGGGAGGGGAACTGAAGCTTTCTTT TRBJ1-1 . . TRBV19
CASSLQGQGEQFF TGTGCCAGCAGCCTACAGGGGCAGGGTGAGCAGTTCTTC TRBJ2-1 . TRBD1 TRBV9
CASVGLAFNEQFF TGTGCCTCAGTGGGACTAGCTTTTAATGAGCAGTTCTTC TRBJ2-1 . TRBD2 TRBV7-9
CASSGQLEKLFF TGTGCCAGCAGTGGACAGTTGGAAAAACTGTTTTTT TRBJ1-4 . . TRBV2
CASRGQGALHSPLHF TGTGCCAGCAGGGGACAGGGGGCGCTTCATTCACCCCTCCACTTT TRBJ1-6 . TRBD1 TRBV25-1
CASSQGTSGSFYEQYF TGTGCCAGCAGTCAGGGGACTAGCGGCTCCTTCTACGAGCAGTACTTC TRBJ2-7 . TRBD2 TRBV27
CASSRLAENNEQFF TGTGCCAGCAGCAGACTAGCGGAAAACAATGAGCAGTTCTTC TRBJ2-1 . TRBD2 TRBV6-4
CASSQVPRASGMGETQYF TGTGCCAGCAGCCAAGTACCCAGGGCTAGCGGGATGGGGGAGACCCAGTACTTC TRBJ2-5 . TRBD2 TRBV3-1/TRBV3-2
CASSLFMFETQYF TGTGCCAGCAGCTTATTTATGTTCGAGACCCAGTACTTC TRBJ2-5 . . TRBV7-2
CASSLRAVDDEQYF TGCGCCAGCAGCTTGCGAGCGGTCGACGACGAGCAGTACTTC TRBJ2-7 . . TRBV5-1
CASSDDKHRGHSNQPQHF TGTGCCAGCAGTGACGACAAACACAGGGGGCATAGCAATCAGCCCCAGCATTTT TRBJ1-5 . TRBD1 TRBV6-4
CASSNDRGETQYF TGTGCCAGCAGTAACGACAGGGGAGAGACCCAGTACTTC TRBJ2-5 . TRBD1 TRBV6-4
CAISESRRGGNTIYF TGTGCCATCAGTGAGTCGCGGAGGGGTGGAAACACCATATATTTT TRBJ1-3 . . TRBV10-3
CASSSSGSNEQFF TGTGCCAGTAGCTCTAGCGGGAGCAATGAGCAGTTCTTC TRBJ2-1 . TRBD2 TRBV19
CASSFQGTYEQYF TGTGCCAGCAGTTTTCAGGGAACCTACGAGCAGTACTTC TRBJ2-7 . . TRBV12-3/TRBV12-4
CASSGQGAPDYGYTF TGTGCCAGCTCAGGACAGGGGGCGCCGGACTATGGCTACACCTTC TRBJ1-2 once TRBD1 TRBV18